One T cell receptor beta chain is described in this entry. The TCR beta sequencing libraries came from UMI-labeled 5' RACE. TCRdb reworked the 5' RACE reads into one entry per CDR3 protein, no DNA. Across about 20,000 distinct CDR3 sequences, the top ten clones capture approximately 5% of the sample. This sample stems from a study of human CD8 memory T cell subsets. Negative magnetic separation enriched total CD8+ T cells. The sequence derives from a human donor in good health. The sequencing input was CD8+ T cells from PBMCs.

The CDR3 sequence is CASSVGGGRNIQYF. V gene TRBV9 combines with J gene TRBJ2-4; absent DNA, TCRdb's TRBD1 call cannot be checked. Germline-derived CDR1 and CDR2 are SGDLS and YYNGEE. The CDR3 spans 14 residues.